The present T cell receptor (beta chain) was sequenced within a study of blood T cell repertoires in COVID-19. Overall study: COVID-19 samples from acute and convalescent phases originated in the United States, Italy and Spain. PBMCs, B-cell-depleted T cells, or T cells were the source of the cDNA or gDNA that made up the material.

Study processing details: Estimation of nucleated cell counts relied on the amplification of reference gene primers. Assay: immunoSEQ multiplex PCR; the TCRdb copy retains only in-frame clones and omits some. Clone size and V and J calls were adopted from that table, with D and trimming inferred from the DNA. This table has some 210,000 clones, 92% appearing once. V lost 1 base, J lost 4 bases, and 7 bases stayed unmatched. Germline V gene sequence: CDR1 SGHTA, CDR2 FQGNSA. The CDR3 has 18 residues. It was during active infection that Seattle patients were enrolled and then longitudinally followed. This sequence was found in a man aged 55 to 70 with COVID-19, enrolled during active disease. The V gene is TRBV7-2, the J gene TRBJ2-2; 12 positions agree with TRBD2. The source material was peripheral blood. CDR3 DNA: TGTGCCAGCAGCTTAGACCTAGCGGGAGGGGTGGGCACCGGGGAGCTGTTTTTT. This encodes CASSLDLAGGVGTGELFF.